These 10 T cell receptor beta chains came from one sample sequenced in a study of metastatic and nonmetastatic thyroid tumors. Prior to thyroid surgery, none of the patients had received any treatment. Using MiXCR, TCRdb reanalyzed the PCR reads. The repertoire holds more than 25,000 clones, with roughly 24% as singletons. Source material: blood. All receptors come from a female donor with papillary thyroid cancer or a benign thyroid nodule (not recorded which). Some clones in this sample may be carry-over from other donors' samples.

The V gene is TRBV20-1, the J gene TRBJ2-3, with TRBD2 matching over 14 bases. In germline, CDR1 is DFQATT, CDR2 SNEGSKA (reference sequence). The CDR3 extends over 15 amino acids. V lost 5 bases and J lost 6; bases outside the gene matches: 7. CDR3 residues: CSARVTSGGGDTQYF. The CDR3 bases are TGCAGTGCTCGGGTGACTAGCGGGGGGGGCGATACGCAGTATTTT.

In its sample, this clone was seen many times. The chain's CDR3 is CASSMSSLNEQFF. DNA for the CDR3: TGTGCCAGCAGCATGTCTAGCCTCAATGAGCAGTTCTTC. The chain combines TRBV11-2 with TRBJ2-1; possible D gene TRBD2, 5 bases. This CDR3 is built from 13 residues. CDR1 and CDR2 from the germline V gene are SGHAT and FQNNGV. V shed 5 bases and J shed 6 bases, with 11 bases lying between them.

This clone was recorded a few times. The V gene is TRBV29-1, the J gene TRBJ2-5; a weak D match, TRBD2 (6 bases). Germline assignment: CDR1 SQVTM and CDR2 ANQGSEA. The CDR3 runs 13 residues. V lost 7 bases and J lost 5, with 17 bases in between. CDR3 DNA sequence: TGCAGCGGGGTCCTACTAGCTTGGGAGACCCAGTACTTC. Translation gives CSGVLLAWETQYF.

This clone was counted ten times or more. The chain links TRBV19 to TRBJ2-1; 14 bases fit TRBD2. This CDR3 contains 15 residues. The V gene end was trimmed by 6 bases and the J gene end by 8 bases; junction bases not matched to a gene: 6. Germline V gene lookup returns CDR1 LNHDA and CDR2 SQIVND (reference sequence). CDR3 sequence: CASRAGTSGSYEQFF. The CDR3 region has the DNA TGTGCCAGTAGAGCCGGGACTAGCGGGAGTTATGAGCAGTTCTTC. Full variable domain (missing parts from reference TRBV19 and TRBJ2-1): DGGITQSPKYLFRKEGQNVTLSCEQNLNHDAMYWYRQDPGQGLRLIYYSQIVNDFQKGDIAEGYSVSREKKESFPLTVTSAQKNPTAFYLCASRAGTSGSYEQFFGPGTRLTVL.

This clone counts as medium-sized. The rearrangement uses TRBV11-3 and TRBJ2-7, with 7 bases identical to TRBD1. CDR3 length equals 13 residues. The V segment lost 1 base and the J segment 6 bases; nucleotides outside the gene matches: 3. Germline lookup yields CDR1 SGHNT and CDR2 YENEEA. The CDR3 sequence is CASSLVPGGEQYF. DNA of the CDR3: TGTGCCAGCAGCTTAGTCCCAGGGGGCGAGCAGTACTTC.

This clone counts as medium-sized. The chain joins TRBV5-1 to TRBJ2-7, with D maybe TRBD2 (6 bases). Deletions cut 7 bases from V and 0 bases from J, with 23 bases between. The CDR3 has 17 amino acids. CDR1 is SGHRS and CDR2 is YFSETQ in the germline V gene. The CDR3 sequence: CASPTARDFASSYEQYF. For the CDR3, the DNA is TGCGCCAGCCCAACGGCCCGGGACTTCGCAAGCTCCTACGAGCAGTACTTC.

The rearrangement links TRBV20-1 to TRBJ2-1; 8 nucleotides agree with TRBD2. The V segment lost 0 bases and the J segment 5 bases; nucleotides outside the gene matches: 6. Looked up from germline, CDR1 is DFQATT and CDR2 is SNEGSKA (reference sequence). This CDR3 spans 15 amino acids. The DNA for the CDR3 is TGCAGTGCTAGAGATGCGAGCGGGAGTCACAATGAGCAGTTCTTC. This sequence encodes CSARDASGSHNEQFF.

This chain joins TRBV18 and TRBJ1-2, with TRBD1 identical over 10 bases. V gave up 4 bases and J gave up 2 bases; unmatched junction bases: 4. The CDR3 covers 15 residues. CDR1 and CDR2 from the germline V gene are KGHSH and LQKENI. The CDR3 bases are TGTGCCAGCTCACAGGGACAGGGGCCCAACTATGGCTACACCTTC. Encoded protein: CASSQGQGPNYGYTF.

This rearrangement joins TRBV20-1 to TRBJ2-7; TRBD2 agrees at 11 bases. CDR1 and CDR2 (germline): DFQATT, SNEGSKA (reference sequence). V trimming: 3 bases; J trimming: 2 bases; junction bases outside the gene matches: 6. The CDR3 covers 15 residues. The DNA for the CDR3 is TGCAGTGCTAGGTTTGGGACTAGCGGAACCTACGAGCAGTACTTC. Protein product: CSARFGTSGTYEQYF.

The chain recombines TRBV20-1 with TRBJ2-1; 8 bases agree with TRBD2. Looked up from germline, CDR1 is DFQATT and CDR2 is SNEGSKA (reference sequence). The trim removed 4 bases at V and 4 bases at J, leaving 15 bases unmatched. CDR3 length: 17 amino acids. CDR3 residues: CSAIQRGTPTLYNEQFF. The CDR3, as DNA: TGCAGTGCTATTCAGCGGGGGACCCCGACGCTGTACAATGAGCAGTTCTTC.